This T cell receptor beta chain was recovered during a study of T cells after yellow fever vaccination. Across the study: For low cell numbers, libraries were made with SMART-Seq v4 Ultra Low Input. Study-level results: Most primary-vaccination clones recurred post-booster (roughly 97% CD4, 88% CD8).

The TCR cDNA carried a universal primer site and UMIs from 5'RACE template switching. From the 5' RACE reads, TCRdb called clonotypes with MiXCR, one entry per CDR3 protein. The table includes some 500,000 distinct CDR3 sequences, around an eighth detected once. Concerning this clonotype itself: Antigen unknown.

V lost 2 bases, J lost 2 bases, and 9 bases stayed unmatched. The CDR3 sequence is 17 residues long. Germline V CDR1 and CDR2: LNHNV, YYDKDF (reference sequence). This sample comprised PBMCs, obtained on the day of the yellow fever booster vaccination. V gene TRBV15 combines with J gene TRBJ2-5; 9 bases are a match to TRBD2. This TCR derives from a young man who received the YFV17D yellow fever vaccine. CDR3 amino acids: CATSRQPSGRRQETQYF. CDR3 in DNA: TGTGCCACCAGCAGACAGCCAAGCGGGAGGAGACAAGAGACCCAGTACTTC.